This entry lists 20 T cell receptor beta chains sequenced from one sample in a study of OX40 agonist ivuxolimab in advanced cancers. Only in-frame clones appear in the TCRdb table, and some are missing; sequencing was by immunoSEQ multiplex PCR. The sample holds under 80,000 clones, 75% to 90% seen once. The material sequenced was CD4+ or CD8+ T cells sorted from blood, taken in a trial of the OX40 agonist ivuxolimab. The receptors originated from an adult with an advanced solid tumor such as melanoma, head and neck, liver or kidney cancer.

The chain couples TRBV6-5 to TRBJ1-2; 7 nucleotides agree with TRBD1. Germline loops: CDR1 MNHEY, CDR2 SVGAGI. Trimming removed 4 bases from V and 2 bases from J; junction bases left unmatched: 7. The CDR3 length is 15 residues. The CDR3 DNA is TGTGCCAGCAGTTCCCCGGGACAGACGAACTATGGCTACACCTTC. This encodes CASSSPGQTNYGYTF.

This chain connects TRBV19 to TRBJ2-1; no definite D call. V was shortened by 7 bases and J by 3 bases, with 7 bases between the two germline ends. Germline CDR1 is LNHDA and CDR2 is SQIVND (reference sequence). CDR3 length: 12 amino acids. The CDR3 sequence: CASKENYNEQFF. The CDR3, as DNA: TGTGCCAGTAAGGAGAACTACAATGAGCAGTTCTTC.

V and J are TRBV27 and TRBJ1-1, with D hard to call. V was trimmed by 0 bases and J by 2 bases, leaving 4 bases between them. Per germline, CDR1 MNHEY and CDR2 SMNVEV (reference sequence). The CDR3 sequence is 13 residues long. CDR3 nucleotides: TGTGCCAGCAGTTTATCGGATAACACTGAAGCTTTCTTT. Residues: CASSLSDNTEAFF.

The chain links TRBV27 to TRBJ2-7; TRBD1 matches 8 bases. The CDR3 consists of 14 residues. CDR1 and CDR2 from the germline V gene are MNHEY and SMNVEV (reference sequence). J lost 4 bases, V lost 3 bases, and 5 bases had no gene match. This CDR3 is CASSFRDRSYEQYF. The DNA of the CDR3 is TGTGCCAGCAGTTTCCGGGACAGGAGTTACGAGCAGTACTTC.

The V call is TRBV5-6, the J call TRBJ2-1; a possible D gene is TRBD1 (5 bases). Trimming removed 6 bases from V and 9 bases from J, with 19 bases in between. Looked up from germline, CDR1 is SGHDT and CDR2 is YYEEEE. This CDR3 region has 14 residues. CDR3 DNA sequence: TGTGCCAGCACCCCCTACTATGGGCAGGGTGAGCAGTTCTTC. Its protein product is CASTPYYGQGEQFF.

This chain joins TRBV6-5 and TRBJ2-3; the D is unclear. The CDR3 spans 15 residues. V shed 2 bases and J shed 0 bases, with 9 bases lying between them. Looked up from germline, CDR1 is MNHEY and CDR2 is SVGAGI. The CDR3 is CASSYGGPSTDTQYF. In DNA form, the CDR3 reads TGTGCCAGCAGTTACGGCGGCCCTAGCACAGATACGCAGTATTTT.

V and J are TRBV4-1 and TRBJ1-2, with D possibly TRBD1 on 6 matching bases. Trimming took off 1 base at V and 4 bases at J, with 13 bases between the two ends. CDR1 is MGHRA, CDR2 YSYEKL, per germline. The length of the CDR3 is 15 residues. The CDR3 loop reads CASSQVNRGPYGYTF. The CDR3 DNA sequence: TGCGCCAGCAGCCAAGTCAACCGGGGGCCCTATGGCTACACCTTC.

DNA of the CDR3: TGCGCCAGCAGCCGGGGGCCAGGGGATAATTCACCCCTCCACTTT. This encodes CASSRGPGDNSPLHF. The gene calls are TRBV4-1 and TRBJ1-6; a weak D match, TRBD1 (6 bases). V lost 4 bases to trimming and J lost 5 bases, with 12 bases between them. The CDR3 is 15 residues long. CDR1 is MGHRA and CDR2 is YSYEKL in the germline V gene.

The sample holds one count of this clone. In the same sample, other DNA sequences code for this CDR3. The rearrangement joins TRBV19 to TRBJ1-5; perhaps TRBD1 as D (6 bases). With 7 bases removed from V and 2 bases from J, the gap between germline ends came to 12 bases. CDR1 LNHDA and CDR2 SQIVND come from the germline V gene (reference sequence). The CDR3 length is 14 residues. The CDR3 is CASKKGEGNQPQHF. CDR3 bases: TGTGCCAGTAAGAAGGGGGAGGGCAATCAGCCCCAGCATTTT.

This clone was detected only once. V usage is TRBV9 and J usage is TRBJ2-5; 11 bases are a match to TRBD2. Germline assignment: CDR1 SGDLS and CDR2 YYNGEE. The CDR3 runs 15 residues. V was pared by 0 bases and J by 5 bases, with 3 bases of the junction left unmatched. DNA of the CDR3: TGTGCCAGCAGCGTAGGTCTAGCGGGAGGTGAGACCCAGTACTTC. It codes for CASSVGLAGGETQYF.

CDR3 sequence reads: CAISAGPQQETQYF. The DNA for the CDR3 is TGTGCCATCAGTGCCGGGCCCCAACAAGAGACCCAGTACTTC. The chain joins TRBV10-3 to TRBJ2-5; D not resolved. Trimming took off 4 bases at V and 2 bases at J, with 11 bases between the two ends. Germline CDR1 ENHRY, CDR2 SYGVKD. CDR3 length: 14 amino acids.

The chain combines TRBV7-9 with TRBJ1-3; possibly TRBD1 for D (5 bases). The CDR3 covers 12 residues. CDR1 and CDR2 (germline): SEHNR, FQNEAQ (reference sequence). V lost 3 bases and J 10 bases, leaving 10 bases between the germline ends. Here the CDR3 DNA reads TGTGCCAGCAGCTTGAAAGGGGATACCATATATTTT. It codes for CASSLKGDTIYF.

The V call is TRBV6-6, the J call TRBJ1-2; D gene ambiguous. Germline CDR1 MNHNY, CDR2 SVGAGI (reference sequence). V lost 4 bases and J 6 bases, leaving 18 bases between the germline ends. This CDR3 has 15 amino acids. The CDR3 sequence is CASSSPDGRGNGYTF. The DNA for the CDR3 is TGTGCCAGCAGTTCACCGGACGGGAGAGGGAATGGCTACACCTTC.

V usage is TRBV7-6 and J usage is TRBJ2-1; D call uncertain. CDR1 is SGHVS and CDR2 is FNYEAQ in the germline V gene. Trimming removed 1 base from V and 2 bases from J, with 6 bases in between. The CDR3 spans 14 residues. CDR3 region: CASSLGAPYNEQFF. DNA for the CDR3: TGTGCCAGCAGCTTAGGAGCCCCCTACAATGAGCAGTTCTTC. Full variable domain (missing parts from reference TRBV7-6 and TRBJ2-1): GAGVSQSPRYKVTKRGQDVALRCDPISGHVSLYWYRQALGQGPEFLTYFNYEAQQDKSGLPNDRFSAERPEGSISTLTIQRTEQRDSAMYRCASSLGAPYNEQFFGPGTRLTVL.

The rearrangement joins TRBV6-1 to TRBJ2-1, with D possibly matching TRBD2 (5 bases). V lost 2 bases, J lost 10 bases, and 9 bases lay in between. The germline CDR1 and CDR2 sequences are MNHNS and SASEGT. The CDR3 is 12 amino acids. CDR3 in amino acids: CASSEIGKEQFF. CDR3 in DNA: TGTGCCAGCAGTGAAATCGGGAAGGAGCAGTTCTTC.

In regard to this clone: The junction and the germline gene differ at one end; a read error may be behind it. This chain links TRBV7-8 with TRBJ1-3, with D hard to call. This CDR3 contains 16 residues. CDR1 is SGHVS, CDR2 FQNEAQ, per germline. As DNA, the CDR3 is TGTGCCAGCAGCTCATCTACCAGGTCCTCTGGAAACGCCATATATTTT. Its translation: CASSSSTRSSGNAIYF.

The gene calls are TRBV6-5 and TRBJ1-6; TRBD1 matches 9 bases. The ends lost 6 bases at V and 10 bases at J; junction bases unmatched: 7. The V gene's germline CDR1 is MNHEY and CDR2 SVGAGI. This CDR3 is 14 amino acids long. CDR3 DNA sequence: TGTGCCAGCAGGCCGGGACAGGGTAAATCACCCCTCCACTTT. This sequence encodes CASRPGQGKSPLHF.

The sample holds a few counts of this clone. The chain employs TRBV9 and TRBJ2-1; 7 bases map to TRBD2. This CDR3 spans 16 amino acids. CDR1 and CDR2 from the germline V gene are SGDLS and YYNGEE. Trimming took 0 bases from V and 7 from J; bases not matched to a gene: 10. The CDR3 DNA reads TGTGCCAGCAGCGTAGTCGGTGAGACTAGCTCAAATGAGCAGTTCTTC. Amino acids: CASSVVGETSSNEQFF.

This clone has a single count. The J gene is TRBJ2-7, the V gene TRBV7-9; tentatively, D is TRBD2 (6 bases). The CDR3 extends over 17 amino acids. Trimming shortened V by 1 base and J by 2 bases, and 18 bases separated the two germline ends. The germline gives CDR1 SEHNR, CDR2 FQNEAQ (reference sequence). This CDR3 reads CASSLGDARGSAYEQYF. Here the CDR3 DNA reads TGTGCCAGCAGCTTAGGGGACGCGCGGGGTTCAGCCTACGAGCAGTACTTC.

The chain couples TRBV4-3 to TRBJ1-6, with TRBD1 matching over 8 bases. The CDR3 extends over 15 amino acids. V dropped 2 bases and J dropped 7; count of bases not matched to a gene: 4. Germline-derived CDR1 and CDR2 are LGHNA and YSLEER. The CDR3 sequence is CASSQLDRGNSPLHF. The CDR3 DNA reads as TGCGCCAGCAGCCAACTTGACAGGGGAAATTCACCCCTCCACTTT.